Detailed here is one T cell receptor beta chain. The specificity of this receptor is unknown. No per-base quality is available; no much larger clone lies one base away. The sample belongs to a study of shared clonotypes between healthy human individuals (dated by TCRdb to 2018 to 2021). Regarding the study in general: Three men and a couple of women, aged 18 to 49 years, made up the cohort. To increase sequencing depth and limit assay-specific biases, different laboratories used diverse techniques to prepare libraries and sequence TCR repertoires. Each donor's leukapheresis produced roughly between roughly 0.85 and 9 billion PBMCs. To estimate repertoire size and how much clonotype sharing occurs between individuals, the study deeply sequenced the blood TCR repertoires of a handful of healthy adults. For each donor, CD4 naive and CD4 memory were each given three plates, CD8 naive was given two plates, and CD8 memory was given one plate. The full study reports these points: The small number of donors limited the genetic and exposure-history diversity represented. Incomplete sequencing was indicated by rarefaction of sorted-subset datasets, despite the large sequencing depth. Sampling was restricted to blood, and TCR repertoires in tissue are likely to differ from TCR repertoires in blood. Larger estimated clonotype richness was generally found for naive subsets than for memory subsets. Roughly 5% of naive CD4, 3% to 4% of naive CD8, approximately 2.2% of memory CD4, and 0.35% to 0.4% of memory CD8 clonotypes were shared across four donors. Pairwise subsampling led to the expectation that sequencing depth would affect the degree of clonotype sharing among donors. Compared with non-shared clonotypes, clonotypes shared by all four sorted-subset donors had higher generation probabilities.

V has 5 bases trimmed and J has 3 bases trimmed; junction bases matching no gene number 10. Looking up the germline V gene (reference sequence) yields CDR1 PRHDT and CDR2 FYEKMQ. From its cysteine to its phenylalanine, the CDR3 spans 16 amino acids. Only the CDR3 portion is preserved as DNA: 48 bases, with reading frame beginning at the first base. Donors were healthy HIV-negative adults with no recently reported acute infections or vaccinations. All donors were Caucasian adults living in Nashville, Tennessee, USA. CD4+ T cells were enriched by magnetic negative selection; naive cells were then positively selected on CD45RA, and the negative fraction formed the memory subset. After blood collection by leukapheresis, PBMCs were isolated using Ficoll-Histopaque density gradient centrifugation and then cryopreserved in the vapor phase of liquid nitrogen. Analytical flow cytometry was used to check the purity and quantity of each magnetically sorted T cell population. Each sorted fraction had its genomic DNA isolated and then quantified by UV absorbance on a Nanodrop 2000c.

Using the deep immunoSEQ assay, multiplex PCR amplified TCR CDR3 regions from genomic DNA. Extracted genomic DNA from each cell subset was distributed evenly across all wells of several immunoSEQ 96-well plates, and each plate was treated as a replicate. Each replicate PCR for sorted subsets received 150 to 250 ng genomic DNA, equal to about 29,000 T cell genomes. Purified libraries were measured with a Qubit 3.0 fluorometer, size-checked on a Bioanalyzer 2100, and measured again with the KAPA Library Quantification kit. Each immunoSEQ 96-well plate was sequenced on its own single-read 150-cycle Illumina NextSeq 550 flow cell. Turning to the authors' computational methods: Because the immunoSEQ output held only junctional sequences and lacked quality scores, the filtering could not match the filtering applied to full-length reads. Sequences were annotated with PyIR, a Python wrapper for IgBLAST v1.9, and V/J genes and CDR3 were assigned using IMGT germline references. Reads with weak V/J assignments (E-value above 1e-6), missing CDR3, stop codons, out-of-frame junctions, or ambiguous translated residues were removed. V3J clonotypes were defined as sequences sharing an identical inferred V gene, J gene, and CDR3 amino acid sequence. Percentage overlap between repertoires was calculated by dividing the number of shared unique clonotypes by the size of the smaller repertoire. Repertoire richness was assessed with RTK rarefaction, the Chao1 estimator, and Recon v2.1 estimates of unobserved clonotypes. For all TCRbeta clonotypes obtained by the gDNA method from a few donors, generation probabilities were computed with OLGA. Here the immuneACCESS table is served through TCRdb, limited to in-frame sequences with V and J called. Missing clones are a known gap in these copies; in checked studies unresolved V genes cover under half, and the rest lacks a known reason. V, J and clone size are those of that table, while D and trimming were read from the DNA. The sample table shows some 2,500,000 clones, and 85% to 95% are seen once. 0.37% of the sample is taken by the ten largest.

The TCR sequence derives from a man aged 18 to 29 in good health. Some clones in this sample may be carry-over from other donors' samples. Recombination linked TRBV13 to TRBJ2-1, with 7 middle bases fitting TRBD2. Sequenced: naive CD4+ T cells from PBMCs. Per the publication, the cell subset or site label means: CD45RA+ positively selected. The CDR3 here reads CASSLPPGLGYNEQFF. The nucleotide sequence is given as TGTGCCAGCAGCCTCCCACCAGGACTAGGCTACAATGAGCAGTTCTTC.